This T cell receptor beta chain was retrieved from a study of response to subunit inactivated influenza vaccine. Each CDR3 protein is one row after TCRdb ran MiXCR on the RT-PCR reads. This sample carries fewer than 800,000 distinct CDR3 sequences, more than 15% of them seen once, and the ten largest clones take about 9.9%. Overall study results and limits: With each seasonal influenza vaccination, the authors suggested, few new T cells are recruited.

There are a few counts of this clonotype. Its antigen is as yet unknown. This sequence originates from a man aged 50-59 years who received an inactivated influenza vaccine. The sequencing here drew on PBMCs from blood, taken roughly 12 days after vaccination.

For the CDR3, the DNA is TGTGCCAGCAGCTTAGCGGCCGGGTTAAGAGGTGAAAAACTGTTTTTT. The encoded protein is CASSLAAGLRGEKLFF. The chain employs TRBV7-8 and TRBJ1-4, with unresolved D. The CDR3 runs to 16 residues. V was shortened by 0 bases and J by 7 bases, with 15 bases between the two germline ends. Germline loops: CDR1 SGHVS, CDR2 FQNEAQ.